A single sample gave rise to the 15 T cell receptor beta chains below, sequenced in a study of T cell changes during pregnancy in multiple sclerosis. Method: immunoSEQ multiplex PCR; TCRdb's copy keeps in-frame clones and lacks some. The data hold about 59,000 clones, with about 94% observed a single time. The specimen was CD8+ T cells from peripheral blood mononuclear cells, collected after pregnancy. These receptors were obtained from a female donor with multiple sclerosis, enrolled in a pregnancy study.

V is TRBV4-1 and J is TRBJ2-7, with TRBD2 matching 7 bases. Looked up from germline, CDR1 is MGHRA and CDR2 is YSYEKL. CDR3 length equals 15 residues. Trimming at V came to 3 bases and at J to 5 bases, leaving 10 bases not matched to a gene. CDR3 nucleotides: TGCGCCAGCAGCCACGGTTGGGCGCGGGGGAACGAGCAGTACTTC. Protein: CASSHGWARGNEQYF.

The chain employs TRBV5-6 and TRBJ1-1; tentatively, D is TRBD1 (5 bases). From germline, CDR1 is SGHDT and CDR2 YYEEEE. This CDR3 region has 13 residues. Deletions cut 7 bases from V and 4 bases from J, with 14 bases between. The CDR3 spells CASHQGLGTEAFF. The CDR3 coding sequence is TGTGCCAGCCATCAGGGTTTGGGCACTGAAGCTTTCTTT. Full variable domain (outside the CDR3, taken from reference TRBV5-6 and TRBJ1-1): DAGVTQSPTHLIKTRGQQVTLRCSPKSGHDTVSWYQQALGQGPQFIFQYYEEEERQRGNFPDRFSGHQFPNYSSELNVNALLLGDSALYLCASHQGLGTEAFFGQGTRLTVV.

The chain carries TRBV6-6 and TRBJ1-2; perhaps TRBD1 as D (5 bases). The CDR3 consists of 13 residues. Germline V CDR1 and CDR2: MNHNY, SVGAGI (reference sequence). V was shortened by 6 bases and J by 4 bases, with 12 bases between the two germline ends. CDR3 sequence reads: CASSQQAPYGYTF. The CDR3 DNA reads TGTGCCAGCAGCCAACAGGCTCCCTATGGCTACACCTTC.

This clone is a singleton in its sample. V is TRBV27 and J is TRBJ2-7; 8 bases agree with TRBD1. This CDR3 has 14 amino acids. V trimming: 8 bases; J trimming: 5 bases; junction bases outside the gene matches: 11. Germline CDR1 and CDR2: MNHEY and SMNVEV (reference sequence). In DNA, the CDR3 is TGTGCCAGCGGACTTCGGACAGGGTGGGACGAGCAGTACTTC. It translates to CASGLRTGWDEQYF.

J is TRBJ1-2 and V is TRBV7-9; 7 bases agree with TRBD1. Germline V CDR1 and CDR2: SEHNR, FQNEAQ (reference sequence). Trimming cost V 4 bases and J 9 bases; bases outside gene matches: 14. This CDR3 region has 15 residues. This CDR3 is CASSSWPGQVPSYTF. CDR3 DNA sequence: TGTGCCAGCAGCTCGTGGCCCGGACAGGTCCCCAGCTACACCTTC.

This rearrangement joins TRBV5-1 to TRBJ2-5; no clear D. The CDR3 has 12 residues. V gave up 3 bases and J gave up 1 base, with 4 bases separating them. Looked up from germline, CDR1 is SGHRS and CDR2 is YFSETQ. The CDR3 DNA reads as TGCGCCAGCAGCTCTCTCCAAGAGACCCAGTACTTC. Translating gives CASSSLQETQYF.

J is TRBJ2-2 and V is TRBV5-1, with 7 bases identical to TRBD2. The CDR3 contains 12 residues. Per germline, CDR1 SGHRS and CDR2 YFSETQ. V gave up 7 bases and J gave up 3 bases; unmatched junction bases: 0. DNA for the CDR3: TGCGCCAGCGCGGGGGACACCGGGGAGCTGTTTTTT. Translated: CASAGDTGELFF.

This CDR3 is CASSLGAGPTDTQYF. CDR3 in DNA: TGTGCCAGCAGCTTAGGCGCGGGGCCCACAGATACGCAGTATTTT. The V and J genes are TRBV7-3 and TRBJ2-3; D may be TRBD2 (6 bases). The germline V gene encodes CDR1 SGHTA and CDR2 FQGTGA. V lost 2 bases and J 2 bases, leaving 11 bases between the germline ends. The CDR3 extends over 15 amino acids.

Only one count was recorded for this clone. The CDR3 region has the DNA TGCGCCAGCAGCTCGGACTGGGTCGGTGAAAAACTGTTTTTT. Translating gives CASSSDWVGEKLFF. The chain carries TRBV5-1 and TRBJ1-4; no clear D. Deletions cut 3 bases from V and 7 bases from J, with 13 bases between. This CDR3 comprises 14 residues. The germline CDR1 and CDR2 sequences are SGHRS and YFSETQ.

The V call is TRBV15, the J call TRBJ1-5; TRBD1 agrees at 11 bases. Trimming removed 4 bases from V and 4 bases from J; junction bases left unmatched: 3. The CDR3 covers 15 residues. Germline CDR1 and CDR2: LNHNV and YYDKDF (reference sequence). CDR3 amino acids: CATSTDRGPNQPQHF. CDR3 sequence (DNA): TGTGCCACCAGCACGGACAGGGGGCCAAATCAGCCCCAGCATTTT.

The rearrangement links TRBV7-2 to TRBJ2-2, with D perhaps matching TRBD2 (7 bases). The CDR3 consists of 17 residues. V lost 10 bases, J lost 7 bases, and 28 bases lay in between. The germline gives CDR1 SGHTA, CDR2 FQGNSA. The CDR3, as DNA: TGTGCCATCCGAGGGGTGGGGAGGGACACTTTCAGCGGGGAGCTGTTTTTT. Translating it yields CAIRGVGRDTFSGELFF. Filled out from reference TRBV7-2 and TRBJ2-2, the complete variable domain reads GAGVSQSPSNKVTEKGKDVELRCDPISGHTALYWYRQSLGQGLEFLIYFQGNSAPDKSGLPSDRFSAERTGGSVSTLTIQRTQQEDSAVYLCAIRGVGRDTFSGELFFGEGSRLTVL.

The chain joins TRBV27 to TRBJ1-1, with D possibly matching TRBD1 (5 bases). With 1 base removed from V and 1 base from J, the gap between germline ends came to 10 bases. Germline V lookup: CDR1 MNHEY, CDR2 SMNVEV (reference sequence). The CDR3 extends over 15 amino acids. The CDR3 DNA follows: TGTGCCAGCAGTTTATTCAGGGATCGGAACACTGAAGCTTTCTTT. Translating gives CASSLFRDRNTEAFF.

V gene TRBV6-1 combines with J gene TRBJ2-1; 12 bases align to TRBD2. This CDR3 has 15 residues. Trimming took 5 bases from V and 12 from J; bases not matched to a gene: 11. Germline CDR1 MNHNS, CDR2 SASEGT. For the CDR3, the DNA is TGTGCCAGCAGTAAAAGACTAGCGGGAGACTTGGGGCAGTTCTTC. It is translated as CASSKRLAGDLGQFF.

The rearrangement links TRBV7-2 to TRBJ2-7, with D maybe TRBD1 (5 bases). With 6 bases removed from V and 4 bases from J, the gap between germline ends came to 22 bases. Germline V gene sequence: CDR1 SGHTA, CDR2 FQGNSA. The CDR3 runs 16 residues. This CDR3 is CASSLDSRRSIYEQYF. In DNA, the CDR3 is TGTGCCAGCAGTCTCGACAGCCGAAGGTCGATATACGAGCAGTACTTC.

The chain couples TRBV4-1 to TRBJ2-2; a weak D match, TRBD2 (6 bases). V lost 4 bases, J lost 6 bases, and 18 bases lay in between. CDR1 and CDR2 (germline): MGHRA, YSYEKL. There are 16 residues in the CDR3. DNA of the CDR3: TGCGCCAGCAGCCCCGGGACTCCGCCTGATTCCGGGGAGCTGTTTTTT. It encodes CASSPGTPPDSGELFF.